This is a list of T cell receptor beta chains from one sample in a study of spatial heterogeneity in lung cancer. Via MiXCR, TCRdb re-called the 5' RACE reads, giving one row per CDR3 protein. The sample shows about 3,200 distinct CDR3 sequences, about 15% of them seen only once. This sample comprised PBMCs, obtained at surgery. The receptor source for this set is a female donor with early-stage non-small cell lung cancer. Both conserved end residues are part of each CDR3. A D gene is named only where the DNA matches it firmly. A clone size is listed for some rows: how often the clone was seen (once, few, many), or a class if it is expanded.

>TRBV12-3/TRBV12-4|TRBJ2-2|-|many
CASTFRVLGTGELFF
TGTGCCAGCACTTTCAGGGTACTTGGCACCGGGGAGCTGTTTTTT
>TRBV20-1|TRBJ1-5|-|many
CSARERGAYQPQHF
TGCAGTGCTAGAGAGCGGGGGGCATATCAGCCCCAGCATTTT
>TRBV11-2|TRBJ2-3|-|medium-sized
CASSSGGPDTQYF
TGTGCCAGCAGCTCTGGGGGTCCAGATACGCAGTATTTT
>TRBV6-5|TRBJ1-1|-|many
CASSPTRGWTEAFF
TGTGCCAGCAGTCCAACCAGGGGCTGGACTGAAGCTTTCTTT
>TRBV6-2/TRBV6-3|TRBJ2-7|-|-
CASSATENYEQYF
TGTGCCAGCAGTGCGACAGAGAACTACGAGCAGTACTTC
>TRBV5-1|TRBJ2-1|-|many
CASSFGPGRDEQFF
-
>TRBV5-1|TRBJ1-5|-|medium-sized
CASSRWWAESGARGNQPQHF
TGCGCCAGCAGCCGTTGGTGGGCCGAATCGGGGGCGCGTGGCAATCAGCCCCAGCATTTT
>TRBV7-9|TRBJ2-1|-|-
CASSFGQAGEQFF
TGTGCCAGCAGCTTTGGGCAGGCCGGTGAGCAGTTCTTC
>TRBV5-1|TRBJ2-5|-|many
CASSRPGALETQYF
TGCGCCAGCAGCCGACCAGGGGCACTTGAGACCCAGTACTTC
>TRBV10-3|TRBJ2-1|-|many
CATKDYDNEQFF
TGTGCCACCAAGGACTATGACAATGAGCAGTTCTTC
>TRBV5-1|TRBJ2-1|-|many
CASSQPRPGDGFYNEQFF
TGCGCCAGCAGCCAACCCCGTCCCGGGGACGGTTTCTACAATGAGCAGTTCTTC
>TRBV3-1|TRBJ1-1|-|many
CASSQFTPMNTEAFF
TGTGCCAGCAGCCAGTTTACCCCCATGAACACTGAAGCTTTCTTT
>TRBV20-1|TRBJ1-5|TRBD1|many
CSANRGLNQPQHF
TGCAGTGCCAACAGGGGCCTAAATCAGCCCCAGCATTTT
>TRBV27|TRBJ2-1|-|medium-sized
CASSIAQPAGYNEQFF
TGTGCCAGCAGTATAGCCCAACCAGCGGGTTACAATGAGCAGTTCTTC
>TRBV12-3/TRBV12-4|TRBJ2-7|-|many
CASRSTGSYEQYF
TGTGCCAGCAGATCAACAGGCTCCTACGAGCAGTACTTC
>TRBV29-1|TRBJ1-4|-|-
CSVSDGITTNEKLFF
TGCAGCGTTTCGGACGGAATAACAACTAATGAAAAACTGTTTTTT
>TRBV7-9|TRBJ2-3|-|many
CASKPSEAGSTDTQYF
TGTGCCAGCAAGCCAAGTGAAGCGGGCTCCACAGATACGCAGTATTTT